A single sample gave rise to the 9 T cell receptor beta chains below, sequenced in a study of cytomegalovirus exposure and HLA in healthy donors. PCR amplification relied on 60 Vbeta primers (plus 13 Jbeta primers). The assay was immunoSEQ multiplex PCR, and TCRdb's table has in-frame clones only and misses some. Altogether around 85,000 clones are present, just under 75% being singletons, with the ten largest covering 4% to 5%. Material for sequencing was PBMCs. The source is a man aged 60 to 69 in good health and CMV-seronegative.

The chain employs TRBV5-8 and TRBJ2-5, with 8 bases identical to TRBD1. The J call is doubtful: the DNA matches TRBJ2-7 better. Per the germline V gene, CDR1 is SGHTS and CDR2 is YDEGEE. CDR3 size: 16 residues. The CDR3 here is CASSFGTGGSSYEQYF. The CDR3 region has the DNA TGTGCCAGCAGCTTCGGCACAGGGGGTTCAAGCTACGAGCAGTACTTC.

The V and J genes are TRBV6-1 and TRBJ2-1, with 10 positions matching TRBD2. The V gene's germline CDR1 is MNHNS and CDR2 SASEGT. The CDR3 is 14 residues long. V dropped 4 bases and J dropped 7; count of bases not matched to a gene: 4. DNA for the CDR3: TGTGCCAGCAGTGTTAGCGGGGGGTGGAATGAGCAGTTCTTC. Translated: CASSVSGGWNEQFF.

This clone has only one observation. CDR3 sequence: CAWSWDSHSYEQYF. CDR3 DNA sequence: TGTGCCTGGTCTTGGGACAGCCACTCCTACGAGCAGTACTTC. This chain links TRBV30 with TRBJ2-7; 7 bases fit TRBD1. CDR3 length: 14 residues. V dropped 5 bases and J dropped 0; count of bases not matched to a gene: 7. Germline V CDR1 and CDR2: GTSNPN, SVGIG (reference sequence). Variable domain in full (rest from reference TRBV30 and TRBJ2-7): SQTIHQWPATLVQPVGSPLSLECTVEGTSNPNLYWYRQAAGRGLQLLFYSVGIGQISSEVPQNLSASRPQDRQFILSSKKLLLSDSGFYLCAWSWDSHSYEQYFGPGTRLTVT.

A word on this clone: The same CDR3 is also encoded by other DNA sequences in this sample. The chain uses TRBV7-9 and TRBJ2-7, with D maybe TRBD2 (8 bases). Germline lookup yields CDR1 SEHNR and CDR2 FQNEAQ (reference sequence). CDR3 length: 14 amino acids. V gave up 7 bases and J gave up 7 bases, with 20 bases separating them. CDR3 DNA: TGTGCCAGCACCCAGGACAGGCCGGGAGGGGAGCAGTACTTC. It specifies CASTQDRPGGEQYF.

V and J are TRBV6-1 and TRBJ2-7; possibly TRBD1 for D (5 bases). Trimming left V 6 bases short and J 7 bases short, with 19 bases between. Germline values: CDR1 MNHNS, CDR2 SASEGT. The CDR3 covers 14 residues. The CDR3 here is CASRKGLWEVEQYF. Written as DNA, the CDR3 is TGTGCCAGCAGGAAGGGGCTTTGGGAAGTGGAGCAGTACTTC.

The genes are TRBV6-5 and TRBJ2-3; TRBD2 matches 7 bases. Germline V gives CDR1 MNHEY, CDR2 SVGAGI. The CDR3 loop spans 13 amino acids. The trim removed 7 bases at V and 6 bases at J, leaving 7 bases unmatched. As DNA, the CDR3 is TGTGCCAGCATCTACGGGGGAGGGGATACGCAGTATTTT. Translation: CASIYGGGDTQYF.

This clone was detected once. The gene calls are TRBV7-8 and TRBJ2-4; 7 bases align to TRBD2. The CDR3 totals 15 residues. Losses at the gene ends were 5 bases for V and 0 bases for J; bases not matched to a gene: 4. Germline assignment: CDR1 SGHVS and CDR2 FQNEAQ. CDR3 in amino acids: CASSTSALAKNIQYF. CDR3 in DNA: TGTGCCAGCAGCACTAGCGCACTAGCCAAAAACATTCAGTACTTC.

Worth noting for this clone: At one of its ends the junction is not consistent with the germline gene, which may arise from a read error. V gene TRBV7-9 combines with J gene TRBJ2-2, with a tentative D call TRBD2 (7 bases). CDR1 SEHNR and CDR2 FQNEAQ come from the germline V gene (reference sequence). This CDR3 is 16 amino acids long. As DNA, the CDR3 is TGTTCCAGCAGTTTTGGGGGGGCTTCGAACACCGGGGAGCTGTTTTTT. Residues: CSSSFGGASNTGELFF.

The CDR3 nucleotides are TGTGCCAGCAGCTCTTCAAAGGCTAGCGGGGATCAAGAGACCCAGTACTTC. Translated: CASSSSKASGDQETQYF. The gene calls are TRBV7-2 and TRBJ2-5; TRBD2 matches at 9 bases. The CDR3 contains 17 residues. Trimming at V came to 4 bases and at J to 2 bases, leaving 11 bases not matched to a gene. Germline values: CDR1 SGHTA, CDR2 FQGNSA. Full variable domain (outside the CDR3, taken from reference TRBV7-2 and TRBJ2-5): GAGVSQSPSNKVTEKGKDVELRCDPISGHTALYWYRQSLGQGLEFLIYFQGNSAPDKSGLPSDRFSAERTGGSVSTLTIQRTQQEDSAVYLCASSSSKASGDQETQYFGPGTRLLVL.